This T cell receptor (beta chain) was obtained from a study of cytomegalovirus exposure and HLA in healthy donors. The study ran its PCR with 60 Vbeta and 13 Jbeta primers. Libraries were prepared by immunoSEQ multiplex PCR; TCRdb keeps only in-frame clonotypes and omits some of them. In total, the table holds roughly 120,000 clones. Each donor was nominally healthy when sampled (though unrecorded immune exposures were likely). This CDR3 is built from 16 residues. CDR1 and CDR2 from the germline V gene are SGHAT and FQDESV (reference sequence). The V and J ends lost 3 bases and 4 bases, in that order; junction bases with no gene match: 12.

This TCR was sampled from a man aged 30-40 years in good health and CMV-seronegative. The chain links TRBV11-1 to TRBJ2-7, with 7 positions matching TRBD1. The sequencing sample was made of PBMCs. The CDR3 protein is CASSLNRGEGTYEQYF. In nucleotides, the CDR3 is TGTGCCAGCAGCTTGAACAGGGGAGAAGGTACATACGAGCAGTACTTC.